Below are 3 T cell receptor beta chains sequenced from a single sample in a study of glioma-infiltrating T cells (dated by TCRdb to about 2016). The data were produced on an Illumina MiSeq. TCR alpha and beta CDR3 regions were amplified with the iRepertoire nested amplicon-rescue multiplex PCR (arm-PCR) platform from RNA. TCRdb itself trimmed the public reads at Q25 with fastp, ran MiXCR and retained productive beta chains. Entries that share a CDR3 protein sequence are merged under the most common genes and DNA. In this sample the table shows 150,000 to 200,000 distinct CDR3 sequences, about 40% of which occur a single time. The ten largest clones represent under 6.5% of the sample. Source material: glioma tissue, nonneoplastic brain tissue, or PBMCs (not recorded which). The receptors were gathered from a human donor with low-grade glioma or glioblastoma, undergoing nonglioma brain surgery, or in good health (not recorded which).

Regarding this clonotype: Germline is not matched at one junction end, which may reflect a read error. J is TRBJ1-2 and V is TRBV19, with D uncertain. Germline V gene lookup returns CDR1 LNHDA and CDR2 SQIVND (reference sequence). This CDR3 has 11 amino acids. CDR3 nucleotides: TGTGCCAGTAGAGACCGGACGGGCTACATCTTC. Its translation is CASRDRTGYIF.

This clonotype was counted ten times or more. The rearrangement joins TRBV6-1 to TRBJ2-7; TRBD2 might be the D (5 bases). CDR1 is MNHNS, CDR2 SASEGT, per germline. V was trimmed by 6 bases and J by 4 bases, leaving 7 bases between them. There are 11 residues in the CDR3. This CDR3 reads CASRREYEQYF. The CDR3 nucleotides read TGTGCCAGCAGGAGGGAATACGAGCAGTACTTC.

The chain uses TRBV29-1 and TRBJ2-7; D possibly uses TRBD1 or TRBD2 (5 bases each). This CDR3 comprises 16 residues. Per germline, CDR1 SQVTM and CDR2 ANQGSEA. V dropped 0 bases and J dropped 0 bases, with 15 bases sitting between them. The CDR3 region is CSVEDQRGPSSYEQYF. The CDR3 region has the DNA TGCAGCGTTGAAGATCAACGGGGACCCAGCTCCTACGAGCAGTACTTC.